This passage covers 17 T cell receptor beta chains from one sample sequenced in a study of vaccination and CD4 T cells after COVID-19. Noted treatment: approximately 11-day PBMC culture with coronavirus spike peptide pools or control peptides (ViraFEST assay). Cultured CD4+ T cells had their DNA profiled by the Oncomine TCR Beta short-read assay. TCRdb itself ran the PCR reads through MiXCR, one entry per CDR3 protein. Of more than 7,500 distinct CDR3 sequences listed, roughly 50% are singletons. These receptors have no identified antigens. Sequencing was done on a sample of CD4+ T cells from blood, cultured in vitro. These receptors were taken from a human donor who had recovered from COVID-19.

By sample share, this clonotype is medium-sized. The V gene is TRBV20-1, the J gene TRBJ2-7; perhaps TRBD2 as D (5 bases). The CDR3 spans 13 residues. Looked up from germline, CDR1 is DFQATT and CDR2 is SNEGSKA (reference sequence). V lost 4 bases and J lost 6, with 16 bases in between. The CDR3 DNA is TGCAGTGCTAATATAGGGAGAGACACCGAGCAGTACTTC. It yields the protein CSANIGRDTEQYF.

The V gene is TRBV27, the J gene TRBJ2-2, with 10 bases that match TRBD1. The V gene end was trimmed by 8 bases and the J gene end by 2 bases; junction bases not matched to a gene: 8. Germline V gene data show CDR1 as MNHEY and CDR2 as SMNVEV (reference sequence). CDR3 length: 16 amino acids. The CDR3 is CASSFDRGRNTGELFF. CDR3 DNA sequence: TGTGCCAGCTCATTTGACAGGGGGCGCAACACCGGGGAGCTGTTTTTT.

The CDR3 is CAWRDNSNYGYTF. CDR3 in DNA: TGTGCCTGGAGGGACAACTCTAACTATGGCTACACCTTC. The genes are TRBV30 and TRBJ1-2; maybe TRBD1 (5 bases). Per germline, CDR1 GTSNPN and CDR2 SVGIG (reference sequence). Trimming took 3 bases from V and 0 from J, leaving 8 bases between them. The CDR3 totals 13 residues.

This clonotype was counted once. This sequence joins TRBV20-1 and TRBJ2-1, with no clear D. CDR3 size: 18 residues. The V gene lost 3 bases and the J gene lost 1 base, with 22 bases spanning the gap. Germline assignment: CDR1 DFQATT and CDR2 SNEGSKA (reference sequence). In DNA, the CDR3 is TGCAGTGCTAGTCTGGGAAATCTACGCCACTTGTCCTACAATGAGCAGTTCTTC. The encoded protein is CSASLGNLRHLSYNEQFF.

Only a few counts were recorded for this clonotype. The chain links TRBV6-5 to TRBJ2-3, with D hard to call. The germline CDR1 and CDR2 sequences are MNHEY and SVGAGI. The CDR3 runs to 14 residues. Trimming took off 0 bases at V and 0 bases at J, with 4 bases between the two ends. The DNA for the CDR3 is TGTGCCAGCAGTTACTCTATGAGCACAGATACGCAGTATTTT. Its protein is CASSYSMSTDTQYF.

The rearrangement joins TRBV27 to TRBJ1-6; 9 nucleotides agree with TRBD1. The ends lost 6 bases at V and 12 bases at J; junction bases unmatched: 12. This CDR3 is built from 15 residues. The germline gives CDR1 MNHEY, CDR2 SMNVEV (reference sequence). CDR3 amino acids: CASRLTGQGTGPLHF. The CDR3 coding sequence is TGTGCCAGCAGACTAACAGGACAGGGGACGGGACCCCTCCACTTT.

This chain connects TRBV4-3 to TRBJ2-3, with TRBD2 matching over 14 bases. The CDR3 runs to 16 residues. V was pared by 4 bases and J by 2 bases, with 2 bases of the junction left unmatched. CDR1 and CDR2 from the germline V gene are LGHNA and YSLEER. Here the CDR3 DNA reads TGCGCCAGCAGCCTGACTAGCGGGGGGGCCACAGATACGCAGTATTTT. It codes for CASSLTSGGATDTQYF.

A few counts support this clonotype. The chain recombines TRBV30 with TRBJ2-5; D gene unclear. Germline V gene sequence: CDR1 GTSNPN, CDR2 SVGIG (reference sequence). V lost 0 bases, J lost 7 bases, and 9 bases lay in between. The CDR3 extends over 12 amino acids. The CDR3 nucleotides read TGTGCCTGGAGTGTAGGCGCGGTGACCCAGTACTTC. Protein sequence: CAWSVGAVTQYF. The full variable domain, with the rest looked up from reference TRBV30 and TRBJ2-5, is SQTIHQWPATLVQPVGSPLSLECTVEGTSNPNLYWYRQAAGRGLQLLFYSVGIGQISSEVPQNLSASRPQDRQFILSSKKLLLSDSGFYLCAWSVGAVTQYFGPGTRLLVL.

The V call is TRBV19, the J call TRBJ2-1; TRBD2 matches 10 bases. CDR1 LNHDA and CDR2 SQIVND come from the germline V gene (reference sequence). Losses at the gene ends were 4 bases for V and 10 bases for J; bases not matched to a gene: 10. The CDR3 runs 15 residues. CDR3 loop: CASSTPAGGQREQFF. In DNA, the CDR3 is TGTGCCAGTAGTACCCCAGCGGGAGGGCAGCGGGAGCAGTTCTTC.

Concerning this clonotype: One end of the junction varies from germline; a read error may be responsible. The chain uses TRBV6-4 and TRBJ1-5, with D possibly being TRBD1 (6 bases). The CDR3 loop spans 15 amino acids. CDR1 is MRHNA, CDR2 SNTAGT, per germline. For the CDR3, the DNA is TGTGCCATCAGTGAGTCCCAGGGGAATAATCAGCCCCAGCATTTT. Residues: CAISESQGNNQPQHF.

The rearrangement uses TRBV18 and TRBJ1-1; D remains ambiguous. V lost 3 bases to trimming and J lost 8 bases, with 22 bases between them. The CDR3 totals 16 residues. Germline-derived CDR1 and CDR2 are KGHSH and LQKENI. The CDR3 sequence: CASSPGKGMVLGEAFF. In DNA form, the CDR3 reads TGTGCCAGCTCACCGGGGAAAGGCATGGTCCTAGGGGAAGCTTTCTTT.

This sequence joins TRBV30 and TRBJ2-2; 8 bases are a match to TRBD2. CDR3 length: 14 amino acids. V gave up 5 bases and J gave up 4 bases; unmatched junction bases: 6. Germline lookup yields CDR1 GTSNPN and CDR2 SVGIG (reference sequence). The CDR3, as DNA: TGTGCCTGGGCCGGGACTAGGGGCACCGGGGAGCTGTTTTTT. It is translated as CAWAGTRGTGELFF.

This clonotype was observed a handful of times. The chain links TRBV24-1 to TRBJ1-2, with 10 bases lining up with TRBD1. This CDR3 is 17 amino acids long. CDR1 and CDR2 (germline): KGHDR, SFDVKD. The J segment lost 5 bases and the V segment lost 4 bases, leaving 12 bases of the junction unmatched. The CDR3 loop is CATSDRSPGQGLYGYTF. The CDR3 nucleotides are TGTGCCACCAGTGACCGTTCCCCGGGACAGGGGTTATATGGCTACACCTTC.

DNA of the CDR3: TGTGCCAGCAGTCGGGGACTAGCGGGAGGTTCGGGCAATGAGCAGTTCTTC. Translated: CASSRGLAGGSGNEQFF. This chain joins TRBV6-1 and TRBJ2-1; 15 bases map to TRBD2. V lost 5 bases to trimming and J lost 6 bases; unmatched junction nucleotides: 8. Germline V gene data show CDR1 as MNHNS and CDR2 as SASEGT. The CDR3 runs to 17 residues.

This rearrangement joins TRBV7-2 to TRBJ1-6; no clear D. The CDR3 runs to 12 residues. Germline values: CDR1 SGHTA, CDR2 FQGNSA. The ends were cut back, 5 bases at V and 5 bases at J, with 4 bases in the middle. The CDR3 DNA follows: TGTGCCAGCAGCCGCAATAATTCACCCCTCCACTTT. It translates to CASSRNNSPLHF.

CDR3 protein: CASSLAPGGESGYTF. As DNA, the CDR3 is TGTGCCAGCAGCTTAGCTCCAGGGGGCGAGTCCGGCTACACCTTC. The chain combines TRBV7-6 with TRBJ1-2; 8 bases line up with TRBD1. Trimming removed 0 bases from V and 8 bases from J; junction bases left unmatched: 8. The CDR3 extends over 15 amino acids. Per the germline V gene, CDR1 is SGHVS and CDR2 is FNYEAQ.

V is TRBV7-9 and J is TRBJ1-1; a possible D gene is TRBD1 (6 bases). The germline CDR1 and CDR2 sequences are SEHNR and FQNEAQ (reference sequence). The CDR3 totals 12 residues. V gave up 11 bases and J gave up 1 base, with 11 bases separating them. CDR3 in DNA: TGTGCCGGGAGGACAGCGAACACTGAAGCTTTCTTT. It is translated as CAGRTANTEAFF.